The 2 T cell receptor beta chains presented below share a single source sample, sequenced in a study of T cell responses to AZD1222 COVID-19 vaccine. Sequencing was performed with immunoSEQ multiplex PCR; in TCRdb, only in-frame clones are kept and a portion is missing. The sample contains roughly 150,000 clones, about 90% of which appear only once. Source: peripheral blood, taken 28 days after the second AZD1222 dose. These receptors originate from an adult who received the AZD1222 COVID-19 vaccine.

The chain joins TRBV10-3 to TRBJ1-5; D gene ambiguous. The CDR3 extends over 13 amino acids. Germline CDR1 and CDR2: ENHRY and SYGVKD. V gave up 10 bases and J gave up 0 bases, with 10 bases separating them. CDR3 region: CARLPNSNQPQHF. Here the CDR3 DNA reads TGTGCCAGGCTCCCGAATAGCAATCAGCCCCAGCATTTT.

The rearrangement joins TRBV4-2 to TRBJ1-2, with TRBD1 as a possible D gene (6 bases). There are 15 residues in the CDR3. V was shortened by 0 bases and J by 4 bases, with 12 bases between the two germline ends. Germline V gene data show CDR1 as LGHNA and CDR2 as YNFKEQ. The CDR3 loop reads CASSQDLTGPYGYTF. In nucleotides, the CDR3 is TGTGCCAGCAGCCAAGATCTTACAGGGCCCTATGGCTACACCTTC.